This entry is about one T cell receptor (beta chain). The data derive from a study of blood T cell repertoires in COVID-19. Study at large: T cells, B-cell-depleted T cells, or PBMCs provided the cDNA or gDNA that served as material.

In the original analysis: Estimated nucleated cell counts came from reference gene primer amplification. Produced via immunoSEQ multiplex PCR; TCRdb's table is partial and in-frame only. For V, J and clone size, that table is used; D and trimming come from the DNA. The table records roughly 200,000 clones, 80% to 90% of them present only once. Sequenced sample: PBMCs or T cells enriched from blood (not recorded which). The sequence was obtained from a woman aged 35 to 49 with acute COVID-19.

The CDR3 region is CASSPPGLAVSYEQYF. The CDR3 DNA follows: TGTGCCAGCAGTCCTCCGGGACTAGCGGTCTCCTACGAGCAGTACTTC. V usage is TRBV28 and J usage is TRBJ2-7, with TRBD2 matching over 11 bases. J lost 0 bases, V lost 5 bases, and 6 bases had no gene match. In germline, CDR1 is MDHEN, CDR2 SYDVKM. CDR3 length equals 16 residues. Together with reference TRBV28 and TRBJ2-7, the CDR3 gives the full variable domain: DVKVTQSSRYLVKRTGEKVFLECVQDMDHENMFWYRQDPGLGLRLIYFSYDVKMKEKGDIPEGYSVSREKKERFSLILESASTNQTSMYLCASSPPGLAVSYEQYFGPGTRLTVT.